The present TCR beta chain was sequenced within a study of CD8 T cells in ankylosing spondylitis. Study-level findings and limits: A TCR beta motif of about 8 highly homologous variants appeared characteristic of ankylosing spondylitis blood. Matched ankylosing spondylitis synovial fluid reportedly contained a significantly enriched population of disease-linked clones.

Ten or more counts support this clonotype. What it binds is not known. TCRdb reanalysed the 5' RACE reads using MiXCR and keeps one entry per CDR3 protein. The sample has about 460,000 distinct CDR3 sequences; 5.3% are singletons. Germline values: CDR1 WSHSY, CDR2 SAAADI. V dropped 6 bases and J dropped 0 bases, with 10 bases sitting between them. The CDR3 runs 14 residues. The TCR originated in a male donor with ankylosing spondylitis. The sequenced sample was blood, either unsorted or a sorted T cell fraction (not recorded which). The rearrangement joins TRBV10-2 to TRBJ2-3, with D perhaps TRBD2 (6 bases). Here the CDR3 reads CASRGGGSTDTQYF. CDR3 coding DNA: TGCGCCAGCAGGGGAGGAGGGAGCACAGATACGCAGTATTTT.